The text below deals with one TCR beta chain. No cognate antigen has been identified for it. No base quality information exists; no much larger clone differs at one position. Looking up the germline V gene yields CDR1 SNHLY and CDR2 FYNNEI. The CDR3 holds 14 amino acids from the cysteine to the phenylalanine. The DNA shown is the 42-base CDR3, in frame from base 1. Trimming removed 4 bases from V and 5 bases from J, leaving 14 bases between the germline ends. The immunoSEQ Assay, a bias-controlled multiplex PCR, was used to amplify TCRbeta CDR3 regions from genomic DNA. As for the authors' bioinformatics: Within the assay, amplification of reference gene primers was used to estimate how many nucleated cells each sample contained. To quantify the absolute abundance of each unique TCRbeta CDR3 rearrangement, sequence reads were collapsed and filtered. For each sample, productive Simpson clonality was calculated as the square root of Simpson's diversity index over productive rearrangements. Entries here come from immuneACCESS through TCRdb and include only in-frame sequences with V and J called. Some clones fail to appear in such tables; in the studies checked, an unresolved V gene covers under half of the shortfall, and the cause of the remainder is unknown. V, J and clone size are those of that table, while D and trimming were read from the DNA. This sample gives over 300,000 clones in total; approximately 90% of them show up just once. The top ten clonotypes cover around 0.91% of the sample.

Enrolling through a virtual design, the prospective study's participants ranged in age from roughly 18 to 100 years and lived across roughly 24 United States geographic areas. In the prospective study, participants were assigned to cohorts based on the clinical history participants reported in a screening survey and a study questionnaire. Each participant in the prospective study had whole blood, serum and a nasopharyngeal or oropharyngeal swab collected by mobile phlebotomists. Participants in the prospective study had the option to provide additional blood draws and questionnaires over an approximately 2-month period. Before DNA extraction, blood samples from the prospective study were shipped at room temperature or frozen. The data were obtained in a study of blood T cell repertoires in COVID-19 (dated by TCRdb to 2020 to 2021). Broadly, across the study: Samples from collaborators originated in the United States, Italy and Spain and spanned both the acute and convalescent phases of COVID-19. Deeply sampled blood TCRbeta repertoires from subjects exposed to, actively infected with, or recovered from COVID-19 were included in the dataset. The prospective study material was composed of cDNA or gDNA derived from T cells, B-cell-depleted T cells, or PBMCs. The repertoires were released in a freely available public database meant as a resource for research on the immune response to SARS-CoV-2. The samples were drawn from the first 160 participants of the ongoing ImmuneRACE study and from 950 to 1,500 subjects provided by 6 global collaborators. Sample metadata almost always included a de-identified subject ID, COVID-19 status, age in years and sex. Where available, HLA class I and class II types were obtained from metadata supplied by the sample provider rather than from assay-based typing.

General conclusions and limits of the study: The amount of clinical and demographic metadata varied by source and participant and was provided uncurated.

The source material was PBMCs or T cells enriched from blood (not recorded which). The chain is encoded by TRBV2 joined to TRBJ1-1; TRBD1 might be the D gene, on 5 matching bases. The clonotype originates from a woman under 40 with acute COVID-19. The CDR3 region: CASSVGEGRTEAFF. In nucleotide form, the sequence is TGTGCCAGCAGTGTGGGGGAGGGTCGTACTGAAGCTTTCTTT.